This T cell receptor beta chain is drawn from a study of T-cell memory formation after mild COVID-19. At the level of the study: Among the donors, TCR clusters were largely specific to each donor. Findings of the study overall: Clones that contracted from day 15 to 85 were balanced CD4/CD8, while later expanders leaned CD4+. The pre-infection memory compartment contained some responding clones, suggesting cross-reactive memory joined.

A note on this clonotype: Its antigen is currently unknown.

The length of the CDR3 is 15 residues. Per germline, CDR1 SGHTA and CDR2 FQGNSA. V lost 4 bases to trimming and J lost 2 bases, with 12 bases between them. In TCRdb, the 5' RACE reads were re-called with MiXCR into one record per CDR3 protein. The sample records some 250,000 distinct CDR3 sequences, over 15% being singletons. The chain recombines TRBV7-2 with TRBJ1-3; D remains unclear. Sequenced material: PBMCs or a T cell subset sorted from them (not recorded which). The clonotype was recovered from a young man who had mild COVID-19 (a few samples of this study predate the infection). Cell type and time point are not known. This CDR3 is CASSSEGLAGNTIYF. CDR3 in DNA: TGTGCCAGCAGCTCCGAAGGGCTTGCTGGAAACACCATATATTTT.